The rows below give T cell receptor beta chains drawn from one sample of a study of CXCR3-negative and CXCR3-positive naive CD8 T cells. TCRdb reprocessed the 5' RACE reads and keeps a single row for each CDR3 protein, giving no DNA. The sample table includes 150,000 or so distinct CDR3 sequences. Specimen: naive CXCR3- CD8+ T cells from blood. These receptors were taken from a human donor in good health. Some clones in this sample may be carry-over from other donors' samples. The CDR3 runs from the conserved cysteine through the conserved F or W. Fields, in order: J gene, V gene, CDR3 protein.

J gene: TRBJ2-2; V gene: TRBV29-1; CDR3 protein: CSVEAPGELFF
J gene: TRBJ2-7; V gene: TRBV29-1; CDR3 protein: CSVELPLSYEQYF
J gene: TRBJ2-3; V gene: TRBV15; CDR3 protein: CATSRVGLDGNTQYF
J gene: TRBJ2-7; V gene: TRBV7-6; CDR3 protein: CASSLESAYSYHGQYF
J gene: TRBJ2-1; V gene: TRBV28; CDR3 protein: CASRGDGHNEQFF
J gene: TRBJ2-2; V gene: TRBV28; CDR3 protein: CASSEPRIGQGFRPGELFF
J gene: TRBJ1-2; V gene: TRBV29-1; CDR3 protein: CSAWEVFRGYTF
J gene: TRBJ1-4; V gene: TRBV7-9; CDR3 protein: CASRPLPEKLFF
J gene: TRBJ2-7; V gene: TRBV19; CDR3 protein: CASSIPGAIYEQYF
J gene: TRBJ2-7; V gene: TRBV6-2/TRBV6-3; CDR3 protein: CASSSAGATYEQYF
J gene: TRBJ2-7; V gene: TRBV29-1; CDR3 protein: CGVEEGKPYEQYF
J gene: TRBJ2-5; V gene: TRBV7-9; CDR3 protein: CASSPSEPQETQYF
J gene: TRBJ1-5; V gene: TRBV28; CDR3 protein: CASSFRDLPPPQHF
J gene: TRBJ2-5; V gene: TRBV12-3/TRBV12-4; CDR3 protein: CASSPLAGSETQYF
J gene: TRBJ2-1; V gene: TRBV6-5; CDR3 protein: CASSTPGTSGRGVGHNEQFF
J gene: TRBJ2-3; V gene: TRBV28; CDR3 protein: CASSIHRDRSTDTQYF
J gene: TRBJ2-3; V gene: TRBV5-5; CDR3 protein: CASSLRLAGGPDTQYF
J gene: TRBJ2-7; V gene: TRBV7-9; CDR3 protein: CASSLVAGAFEQYF